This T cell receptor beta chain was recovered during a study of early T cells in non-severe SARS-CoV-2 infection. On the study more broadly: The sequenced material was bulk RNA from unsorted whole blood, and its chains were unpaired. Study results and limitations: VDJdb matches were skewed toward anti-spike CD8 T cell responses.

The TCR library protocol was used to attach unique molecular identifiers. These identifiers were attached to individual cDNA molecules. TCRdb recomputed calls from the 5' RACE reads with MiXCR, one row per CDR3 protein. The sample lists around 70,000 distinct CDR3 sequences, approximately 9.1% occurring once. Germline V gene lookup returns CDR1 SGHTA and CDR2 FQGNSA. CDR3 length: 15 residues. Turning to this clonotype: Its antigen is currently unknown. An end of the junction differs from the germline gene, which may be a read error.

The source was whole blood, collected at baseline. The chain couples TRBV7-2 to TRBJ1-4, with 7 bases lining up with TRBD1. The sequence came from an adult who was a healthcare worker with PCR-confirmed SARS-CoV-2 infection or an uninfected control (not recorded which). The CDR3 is CAGSGSGTANEKLFF. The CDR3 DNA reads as TGTGCCGGCAGCGGATCCGGGACAGCTAATGAAAAACTGTTTTTT.